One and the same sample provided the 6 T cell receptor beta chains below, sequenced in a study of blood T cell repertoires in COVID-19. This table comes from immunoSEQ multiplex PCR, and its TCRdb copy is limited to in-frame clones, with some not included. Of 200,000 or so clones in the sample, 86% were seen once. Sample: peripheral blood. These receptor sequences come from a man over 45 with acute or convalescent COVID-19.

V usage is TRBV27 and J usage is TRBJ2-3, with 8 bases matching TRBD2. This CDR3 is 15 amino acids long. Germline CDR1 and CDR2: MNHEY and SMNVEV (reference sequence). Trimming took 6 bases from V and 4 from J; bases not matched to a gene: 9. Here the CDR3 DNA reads TGTGCCAGCAGCAACGGACTAGCTCGATCAGATACGCAGTATTTT. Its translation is CASSNGLARSDTQYF.

In nucleotides, the CDR3 is TGTGCCAGCAGTGAAGTCTCACTCAACACCGGGGAGCTGTTTTTT. Translated: CASSEVSLNTGELFF. The rearrangement joins TRBV2 to TRBJ2-2; D gene unclear. CDR1 is SNHLY and CDR2 is FYNNEI in the germline V gene. The length of the CDR3 is 15 residues. V was shortened by 1 base and J by 2 bases, with 8 bases between the two germline ends.

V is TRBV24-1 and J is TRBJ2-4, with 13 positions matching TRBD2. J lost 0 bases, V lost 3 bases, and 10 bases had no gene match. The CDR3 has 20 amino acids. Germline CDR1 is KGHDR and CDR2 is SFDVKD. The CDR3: CATSDHLLAGGILAKNIQYF. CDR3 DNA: TGTGCCACCAGTGATCACCTACTAGCGGGGGGGATACTAGCCAAAAACATTCAGTACTTC.

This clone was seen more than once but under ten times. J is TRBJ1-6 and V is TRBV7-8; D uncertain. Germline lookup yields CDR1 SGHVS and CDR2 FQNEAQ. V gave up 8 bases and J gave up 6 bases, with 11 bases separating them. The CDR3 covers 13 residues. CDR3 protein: CASFDGFNSPLHF. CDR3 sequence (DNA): TGTGCCAGCTTTGACGGGTTTAATTCACCCCTCCACTTT.

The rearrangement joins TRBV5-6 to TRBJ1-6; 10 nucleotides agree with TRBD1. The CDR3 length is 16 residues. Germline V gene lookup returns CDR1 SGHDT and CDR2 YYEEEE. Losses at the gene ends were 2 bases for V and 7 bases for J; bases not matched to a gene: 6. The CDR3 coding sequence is TGTGCCAGCAGCTTTGGACAGGGGGTGGAAAATTCACCCCTCCACTTT. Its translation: CASSFGQGVENSPLHF.

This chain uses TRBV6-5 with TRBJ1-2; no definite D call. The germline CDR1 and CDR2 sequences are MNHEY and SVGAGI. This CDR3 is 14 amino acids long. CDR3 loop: CACGSKLINYGYTF. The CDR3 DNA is TGTGCGTGCGGCAGCAAGTTAATTAACTATGGCTACACCTTC.